This T cell receptor beta chain was obtained from a study of blood T cell repertoires in COVID-19. Study summary: Acute and convalescent COVID-19 samples came from the United States, Italy and Spain. PBMCs, B-cell-depleted T cells, or T cells provided the cDNA or gDNA that made up the material.

The table came from immunoSEQ multiplex PCR; TCRdb's copy has only in-frame clones and leaves some out. The sample consists of 300,000 to 350,000 clones, more than 70% of them appearing once. In germline, CDR1 is SGHTA, CDR2 FQGTGA. The V gene lost 4 bases and the J gene lost 1 base, with 9 bases spanning the gap. This CDR3 has 14 amino acids. This TCR was recovered from a woman aged 55-69 years with COVID-19, enrolled during active disease. The sequenced sample consisted of peripheral blood. The chain employs TRBV7-3 and TRBJ2-3, with TRBD2 as a possible D gene (6 bases). The CDR3 is CASSSGLRTDTQYF. CDR3 nucleotide sequence: TGTGCCAGCAGCTCGGGACTGCGCACAGATACGCAGTATTTT.